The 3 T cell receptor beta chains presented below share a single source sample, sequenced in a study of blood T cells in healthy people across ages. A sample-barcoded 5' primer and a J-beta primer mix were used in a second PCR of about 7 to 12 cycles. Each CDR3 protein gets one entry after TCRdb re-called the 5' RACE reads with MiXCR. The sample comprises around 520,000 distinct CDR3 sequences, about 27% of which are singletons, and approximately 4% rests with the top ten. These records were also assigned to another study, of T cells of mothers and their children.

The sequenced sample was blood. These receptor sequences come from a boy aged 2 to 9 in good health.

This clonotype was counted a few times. In nucleotides, the CDR3 is TGCAGTGCTAGCGGGGGTTTTGATACGCAGTATTTT. Translated, it gives CSASGGFDTQYF. The V gene is TRBV20-1, the J gene TRBJ2-3, with D maybe TRBD2 (6 bases). The CDR3 covers 12 residues. Per germline, CDR1 DFQATT and CDR2 SNEGSKA (reference sequence). Deletions cut 3 bases from V and 6 bases from J, with 10 bases between.

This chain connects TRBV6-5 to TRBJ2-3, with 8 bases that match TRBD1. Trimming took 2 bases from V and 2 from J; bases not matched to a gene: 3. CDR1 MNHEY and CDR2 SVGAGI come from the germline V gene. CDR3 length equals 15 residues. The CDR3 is CASSYGQGLTDTQYF. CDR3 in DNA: TGTGCCAGCAGTTACGGACAGGGACTCACAGATACGCAGTATTTT.

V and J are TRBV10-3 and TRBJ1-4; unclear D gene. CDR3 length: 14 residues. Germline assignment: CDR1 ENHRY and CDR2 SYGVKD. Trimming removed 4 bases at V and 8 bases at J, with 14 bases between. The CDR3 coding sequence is TGTGCCATCAGTGCGACGGGAGAAGGGGAAAAACTGTTTTTT. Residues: CAISATGEGEKLFF.